This T cell receptor (beta chain) is from a study of T cells expressing NK-cell markers. Germline CDR1 reads SGHTA; CDR2 reads FQGNSA. This CDR3 contains 15 residues. As regards this clonotype: Its cognate antigen is unknown.

TCRdb reprocessed the 5' RACE reads and stores each CDR3 protein as one record, lacking DNA. This sample contains about 260,000 distinct CDR3 sequences. General study results and limits: Among CD8+ T cells from several donors, dominant NKG2C+ clonotypes accounted for roughly 1.0-8%. Among a few donors, these clonotypes also ranked first in the CD3+CD56-NKG2C+ fraction.

The V call is TRBV7-2, the J call TRBJ2-7; as DNA is missing, the TRBD2 call by TCRdb cannot be tested. The TCR originated in a woman between 18 and 70 years old in good health. Input material: blood T cells: a sorted CD56 or NKG2C T cell subset, CD4+ or CD8+ T cells, or bulk PBMC T cells (not recorded which). CDR3 sequence reads: CASSPGGLAIREQYF. The variable domain in full, completed from reference TRBV7-2 and TRBJ2-7, reads GAGVSQSPSNKVTEKGKDVELRCDPISGHTALYWYRQSLGQGLEFLIYFQGNSAPDKSGLPSDRFSAERTGGSVSTLTIQRTQQEDSAVYLCASSPGGLAIREQYFGPGTRLTVT.